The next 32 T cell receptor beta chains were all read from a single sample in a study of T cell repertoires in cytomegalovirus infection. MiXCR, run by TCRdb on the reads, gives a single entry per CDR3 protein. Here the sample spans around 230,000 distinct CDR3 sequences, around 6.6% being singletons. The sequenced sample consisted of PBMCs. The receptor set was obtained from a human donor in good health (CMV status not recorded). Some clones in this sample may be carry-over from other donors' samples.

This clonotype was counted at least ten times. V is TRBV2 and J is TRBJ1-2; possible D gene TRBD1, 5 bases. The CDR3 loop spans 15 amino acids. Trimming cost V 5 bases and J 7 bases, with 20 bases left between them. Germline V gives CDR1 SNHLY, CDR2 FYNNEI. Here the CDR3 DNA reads TGTGCCAGCAGTCCCTGGGGGGGACTGGGGACTGGCTACACCTTC. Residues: CASSPWGGLGTGYTF.

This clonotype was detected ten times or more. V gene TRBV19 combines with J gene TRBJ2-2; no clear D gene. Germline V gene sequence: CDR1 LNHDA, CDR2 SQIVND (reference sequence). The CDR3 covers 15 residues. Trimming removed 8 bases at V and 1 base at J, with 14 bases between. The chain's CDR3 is CASDTNGRNTGELFF. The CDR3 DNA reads TGTGCCAGTGATACAAACGGCAGGAACACCGGGGAGCTGTTTTTT.

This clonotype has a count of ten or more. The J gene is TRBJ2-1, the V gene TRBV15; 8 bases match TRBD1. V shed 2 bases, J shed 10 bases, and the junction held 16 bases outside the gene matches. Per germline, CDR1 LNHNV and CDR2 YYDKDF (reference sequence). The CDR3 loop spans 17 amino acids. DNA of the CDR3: TGTGCCACCAGCAGACGTCCCCCGACAGGGGTGCAAGGCGAGCAGTTCTTC. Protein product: CATSRRPPTGVQGEQFF.

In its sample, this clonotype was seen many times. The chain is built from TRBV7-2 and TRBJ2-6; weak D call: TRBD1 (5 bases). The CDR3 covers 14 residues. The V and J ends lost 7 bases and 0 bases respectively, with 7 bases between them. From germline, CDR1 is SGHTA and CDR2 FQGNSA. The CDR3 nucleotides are TGTGCCAGCACAGGGAACTCTGGGGCCAACGTCCTGACTTTC. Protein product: CASTGNSGANVLTF.

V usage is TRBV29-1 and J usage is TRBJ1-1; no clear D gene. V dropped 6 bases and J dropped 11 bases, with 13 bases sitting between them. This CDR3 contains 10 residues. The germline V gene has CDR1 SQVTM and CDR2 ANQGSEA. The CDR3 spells CSVGGAEAFF. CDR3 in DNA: TGCAGCGTGGGAGGCGCGGAGGCTTTCTTT. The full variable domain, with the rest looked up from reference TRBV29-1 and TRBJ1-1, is SAVISQKPSRDICQRGTSLTIQCQVDSQVTMMFWYRQQPGQSLTLIATANQGSEATYESGFVIDKFPISRPNLTFSTLTVSNMSPEDSSIYLCSVGGAEAFFGQGTRLTVV.

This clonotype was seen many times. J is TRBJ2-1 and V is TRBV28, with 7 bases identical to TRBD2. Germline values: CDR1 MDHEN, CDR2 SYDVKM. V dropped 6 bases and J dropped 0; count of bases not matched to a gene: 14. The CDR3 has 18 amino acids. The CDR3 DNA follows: TGTGCCAGCAGCGAAACCGGGGGGAGGCAAAGCTCCTACAATGAGCAGTTCTTC. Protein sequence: CASSETGGRQSSYNEQFF.

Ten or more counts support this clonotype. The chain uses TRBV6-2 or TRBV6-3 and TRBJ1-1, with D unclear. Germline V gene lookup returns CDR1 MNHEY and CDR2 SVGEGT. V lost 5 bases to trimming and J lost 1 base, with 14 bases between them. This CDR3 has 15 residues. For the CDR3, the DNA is TGTGCCAGCAGTCACCCTTTGGGAAGGAACACTGAAGCTTTCTTT. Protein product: CASSHPLGRNTEAFF.

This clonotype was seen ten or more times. The CDR3 loop is CSAPGRGLETQYF. The CDR3, as DNA: TGCAGTGCCCCCGGGCGGGGTCTCGAGACCCAGTACTTC. This chain links TRBV20-1 with TRBJ2-5, with TRBD2 as a possible D gene (6 bases). The CDR3 runs 13 residues. Germline V CDR1 and CDR2: DFQATT, SNEGSKA (reference sequence). With 6 bases removed from V and 5 bases from J, the gap between germline ends came to 16 bases.

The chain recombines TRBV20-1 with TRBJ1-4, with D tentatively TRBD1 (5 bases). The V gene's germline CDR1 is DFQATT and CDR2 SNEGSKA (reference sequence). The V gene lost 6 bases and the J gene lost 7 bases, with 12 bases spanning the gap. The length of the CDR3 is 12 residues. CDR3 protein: CSAKAGPEKLFF. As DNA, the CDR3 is TGCAGTGCGAAGGCAGGGCCTGAAAAACTGTTTTTT.

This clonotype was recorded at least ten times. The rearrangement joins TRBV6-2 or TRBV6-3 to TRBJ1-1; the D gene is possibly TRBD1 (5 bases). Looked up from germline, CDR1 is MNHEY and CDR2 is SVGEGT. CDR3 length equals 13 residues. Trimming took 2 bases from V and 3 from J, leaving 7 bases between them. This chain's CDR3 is CASSYRGDTEAFF. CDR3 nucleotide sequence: TGTGCCAGCAGTTACCGGGGGGACACTGAAGCTTTCTTT.

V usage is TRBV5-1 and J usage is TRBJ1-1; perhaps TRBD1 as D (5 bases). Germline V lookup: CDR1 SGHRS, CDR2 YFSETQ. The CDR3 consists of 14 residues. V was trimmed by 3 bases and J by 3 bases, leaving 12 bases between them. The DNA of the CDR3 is TGCGCCAGCAGCTCGTTCGGGGACCACACTGAAGCTTTCTTT. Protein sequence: CASSSFGDHTEAFF.

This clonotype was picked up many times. As DNA, the CDR3 is TGTGCCAGCAGTCAAATAACGAGGGAAGCAGATACGCAGTATTTT. Translated: CASSQITREADTQYF. The gene calls are TRBV12-3 or TRBV12-4 and TRBJ2-3, with D possibly matching TRBD2 (5 bases). V was cut by 5 bases and J by 4 bases, with 16 bases left in between. The CDR3 sequence is 15 residues long.

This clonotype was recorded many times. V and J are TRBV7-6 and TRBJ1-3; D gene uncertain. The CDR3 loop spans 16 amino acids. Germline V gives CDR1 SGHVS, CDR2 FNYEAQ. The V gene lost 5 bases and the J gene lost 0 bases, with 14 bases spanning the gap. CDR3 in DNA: TGTGCCAGCAGCCCCTTGGACGGATACTCTGGAAACACCATATATTTT. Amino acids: CASSPLDGYSGNTIYF. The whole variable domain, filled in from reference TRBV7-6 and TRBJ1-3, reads GAGVSQSPRYKVTKRGQDVALRCDPISGHVSLYWYRQALGQGPEFLTYFNYEAQQDKSGLPNDRFSAERPEGSISTLTIQRTEQRDSAMYRCASSPLDGYSGNTIYFGEGSWLTVV.

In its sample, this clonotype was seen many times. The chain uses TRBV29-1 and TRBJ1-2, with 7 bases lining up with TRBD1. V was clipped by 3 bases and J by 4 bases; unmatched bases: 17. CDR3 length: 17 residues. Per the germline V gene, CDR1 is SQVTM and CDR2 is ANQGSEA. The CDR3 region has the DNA TGCAGCGTTGAGACCAGACAGGGAAAGATAGGTATCTATGGCTACACCTTC. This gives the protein CSVETRQGKIGIYGYTF.

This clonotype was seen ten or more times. The CDR3 spells CASSQDNSRDRAYEQYF. In nucleotides, the CDR3 is TGCGCCAGCAGCCAAGATAACTCACGGGATAGGGCCTACGAGCAGTACTTC. The V and J genes are TRBV4-1 and TRBJ2-7; possible D gene TRBD2, 5 bases. Deletions cut 0 bases from V and 2 bases from J, with 17 bases between. The CDR3 contains 17 residues. Germline V gene sequence: CDR1 MGHRA, CDR2 YSYEKL.

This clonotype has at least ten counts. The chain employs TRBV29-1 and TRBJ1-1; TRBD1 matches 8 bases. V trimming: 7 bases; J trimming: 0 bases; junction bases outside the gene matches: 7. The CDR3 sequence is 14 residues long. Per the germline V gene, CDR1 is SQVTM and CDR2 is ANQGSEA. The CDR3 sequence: CSGRQGLLNTEAFF. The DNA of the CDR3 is TGCAGCGGGAGACAGGGGCTATTGAACACTGAAGCTTTCTTT.

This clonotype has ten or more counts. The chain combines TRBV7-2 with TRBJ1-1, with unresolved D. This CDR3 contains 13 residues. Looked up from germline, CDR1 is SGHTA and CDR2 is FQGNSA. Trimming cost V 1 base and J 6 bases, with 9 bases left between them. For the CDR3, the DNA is TGTGCCAGCAGCTTAGAGAGGCGGGCTGAAGCTTTCTTT. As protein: CASSLERRAEAFF.

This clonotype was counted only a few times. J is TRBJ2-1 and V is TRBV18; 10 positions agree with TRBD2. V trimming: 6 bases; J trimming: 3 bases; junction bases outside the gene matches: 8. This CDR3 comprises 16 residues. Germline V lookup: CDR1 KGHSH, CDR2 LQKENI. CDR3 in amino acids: CASSLPSGGGYNEQFF. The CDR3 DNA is TGTGCCAGCTCCCTCCCTAGCGGGGGAGGCTACAATGAGCAGTTCTTC.

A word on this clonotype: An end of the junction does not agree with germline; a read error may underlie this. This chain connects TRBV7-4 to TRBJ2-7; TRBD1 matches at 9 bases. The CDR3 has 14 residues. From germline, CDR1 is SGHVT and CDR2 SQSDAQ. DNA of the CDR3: TGCGCCAGCAGCTTCGGGACAGGGATTGTTAAGCAGTACTTC. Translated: CASSFGTGIVKQYF.

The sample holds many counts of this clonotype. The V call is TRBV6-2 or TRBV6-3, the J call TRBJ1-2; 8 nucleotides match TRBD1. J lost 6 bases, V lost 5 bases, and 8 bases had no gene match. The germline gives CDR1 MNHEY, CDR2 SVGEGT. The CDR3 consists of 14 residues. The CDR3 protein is CASSRGQGLNGYTF. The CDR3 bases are TGTGCCAGCAGTCGCGGACAGGGTTTGAATGGCTACACCTTC.

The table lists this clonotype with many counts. The CDR3 is CASSLVTGWTDTQYF. The CDR3 region has the DNA TGTGCCAGCAGCTTAGTAACAGGGTGGACAGATACGCAGTATTTT. The chain has TRBV7-2 and TRBJ2-3; possible D gene TRBD1, 6 bases. Trimming removed 1 base from V and 3 bases from J, with 11 bases in between. The CDR3 has 15 amino acids. Germline CDR1 SGHTA, CDR2 FQGNSA.

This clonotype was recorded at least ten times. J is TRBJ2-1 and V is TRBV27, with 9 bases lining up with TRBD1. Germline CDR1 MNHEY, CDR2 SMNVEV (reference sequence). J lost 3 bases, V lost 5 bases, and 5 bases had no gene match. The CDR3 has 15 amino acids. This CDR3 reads CASSREGQGYNEQFF. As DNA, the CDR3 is TGTGCCAGCAGTCGCGAGGGACAGGGCTACAATGAGCAGTTCTTC.

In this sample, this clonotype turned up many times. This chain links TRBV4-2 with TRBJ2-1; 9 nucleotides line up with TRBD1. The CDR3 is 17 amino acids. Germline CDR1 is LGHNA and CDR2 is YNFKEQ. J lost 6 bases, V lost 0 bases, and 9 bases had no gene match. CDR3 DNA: TGTGCCAGCAGCCAAGATAAGGTTTCGGGACAGGGCAATGAGCAGTTCTTC. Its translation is CASSQDKVSGQGNEQFF.

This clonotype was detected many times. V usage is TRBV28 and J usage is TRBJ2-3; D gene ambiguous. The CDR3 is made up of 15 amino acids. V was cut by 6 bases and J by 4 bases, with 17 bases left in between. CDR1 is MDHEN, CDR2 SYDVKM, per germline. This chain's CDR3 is CASSPTPGSPDTQYF. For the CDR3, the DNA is TGTGCCAGCAGCCCCACTCCAGGTAGTCCAGATACGCAGTATTTT. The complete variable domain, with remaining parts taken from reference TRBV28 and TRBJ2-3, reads DVKVTQSSRYLVKRTGEKVFLECVQDMDHENMFWYRQDPGLGLRLIYFSYDVKMKEKGDIPEGYSVSREKKERFSLILESASTNQTSMYLCASSPTPGSPDTQYFGPGTRLTVL.

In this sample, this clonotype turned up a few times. The CDR3 coding sequence is TGCAGCGTTCTGGAAAACATTCAGTACTTC. It is translated as CSVLENIQYF. The chain carries TRBV29-1 and TRBJ2-4; D ambiguous. Trimming removed 5 bases at V and 5 bases at J, with 4 bases between. The CDR3 spans 10 residues. Looked up from germline, CDR1 is SQVTM and CDR2 is ANQGSEA.

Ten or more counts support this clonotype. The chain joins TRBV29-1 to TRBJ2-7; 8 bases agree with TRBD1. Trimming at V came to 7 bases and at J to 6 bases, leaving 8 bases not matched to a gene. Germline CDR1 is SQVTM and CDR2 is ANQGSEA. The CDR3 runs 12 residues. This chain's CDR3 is CSGGVQGGEQYF. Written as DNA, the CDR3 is TGCAGCGGAGGGGTACAGGGGGGCGAGCAGTACTTC.

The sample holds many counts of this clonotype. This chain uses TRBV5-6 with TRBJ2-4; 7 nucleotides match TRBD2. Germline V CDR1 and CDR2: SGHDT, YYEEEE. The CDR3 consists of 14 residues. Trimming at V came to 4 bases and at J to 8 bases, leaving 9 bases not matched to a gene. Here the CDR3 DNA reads TGTGCCAGCAGCCCGGGAGGCAGCGGGGACATTCAGTACTTC. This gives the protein CASSPGGSGDIQYF.

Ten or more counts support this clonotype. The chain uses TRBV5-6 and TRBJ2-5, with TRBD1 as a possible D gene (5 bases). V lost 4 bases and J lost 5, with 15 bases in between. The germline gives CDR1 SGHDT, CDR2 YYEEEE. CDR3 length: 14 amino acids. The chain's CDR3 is CASSRWVGAETQYF. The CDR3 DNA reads TGTGCCAGCAGCCGCTGGGTAGGGGCGGAGACCCAGTACTTC.

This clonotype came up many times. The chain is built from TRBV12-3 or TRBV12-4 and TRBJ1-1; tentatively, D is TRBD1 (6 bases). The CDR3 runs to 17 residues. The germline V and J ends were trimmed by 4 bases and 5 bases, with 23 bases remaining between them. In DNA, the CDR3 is TGTGCCAGCAGTTGGACGGACAGACCGGAAAAGTTAACTGAAGCTTTCTTT. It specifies CASSWTDRPEKLTEAFF.

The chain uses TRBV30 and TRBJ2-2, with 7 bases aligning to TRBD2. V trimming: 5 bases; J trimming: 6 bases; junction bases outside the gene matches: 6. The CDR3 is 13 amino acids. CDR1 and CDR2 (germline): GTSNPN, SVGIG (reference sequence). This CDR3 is CAWSRGSPGELFF. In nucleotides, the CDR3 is TGTGCCTGGTCGCGGGGGAGTCCCGGGGAGCTGTTTTTT.

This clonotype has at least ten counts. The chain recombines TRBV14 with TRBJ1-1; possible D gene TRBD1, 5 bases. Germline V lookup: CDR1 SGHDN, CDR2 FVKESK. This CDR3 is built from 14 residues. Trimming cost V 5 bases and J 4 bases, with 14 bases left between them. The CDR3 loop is CASSAGLFGTEAFF. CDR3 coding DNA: TGTGCCAGCAGCGCAGGGCTTTTTGGCACTGAAGCTTTCTTT.

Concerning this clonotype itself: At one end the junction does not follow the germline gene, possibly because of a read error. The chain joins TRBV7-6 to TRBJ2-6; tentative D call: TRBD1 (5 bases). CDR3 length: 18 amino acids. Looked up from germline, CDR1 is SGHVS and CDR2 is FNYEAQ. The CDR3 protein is CASSLAHRMSSEANVLTF. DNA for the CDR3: TGTGCCAGCAGCTTAGCCCACAGGATGAGCTCTGAGGCCAACGTCCTGACTTTC.